One sample yielded the 29 T cell receptor beta chains listed below, sequenced in a study of HIV-infected patients and healthy controls. cDNA was made from around 0.45 ug RNA using alpha and beta constant primers. Each of the alpha and beta chains got its own library through chain-specific third strand synthesis with indices. TCRdb analysed the 5' RACE reads with MiXCR anew, one entry per CDR3 protein. The sample consists of several thousand distinct CDR3 sequences, about 20% of them appearing once. The repertoire came from unfractionated whole blood and reflected all unsorted peripheral T cells. The sequencing used blood, collected before antiretroviral therapy. These TCRs come from an adult with HIV infection.

In its sample, this clonotype ranks as medium-sized. The chain recombines TRBV12-3 or TRBV12-4 with TRBJ1-5; perhaps TRBD1 as D (5 bases). V was clipped by 8 bases and J by 4 bases, with 15 bases between them. The CDR3 is 14 amino acids. Written as DNA, the CDR3 is TGTGCCAGCCGACTGGGGGGGAATAATCAGCCCCAGCATTTT. Its protein is CASRLGGNNQPQHF.

Within the sample, this clonotype is medium-sized. This chain connects TRBV6-5 to TRBJ1-5; D is ambiguous. The CDR3 runs 14 residues. V was cut by 10 bases and J by 3 bases, with 16 bases left in between. Per the germline V gene, CDR1 is MNHEY and CDR2 is SVGAGI. The CDR3 loop reads CATRTQVNNQPQHF. CDR3 bases: TGTGCCACTCGAACTCAGGTGAACAATCAGCCCCAGCATTTT.

The chain recombines TRBV6-6 with TRBJ1-1; D is uncertain. This CDR3 region has 12 residues. From germline, CDR1 is MNHNY and CDR2 SVGAGI (reference sequence). Trimming took 9 bases from V and 4 from J, leaving 12 bases between them. CDR3 sequence reads: CARRIVGTEAFF. Written as DNA, the CDR3 is TGTGCCAGAAGGATCGTGGGCACTGAAGCTTTCTTT.

CDR3 loop: CASSFGTGGKEDTQYF. CDR3 sequence (DNA): TGTGCCAGCAGCTTCGGGACAGGGGGTAAGGAAGATACGCAGTATTTT. The chain couples TRBV7-6 to TRBJ2-3; 11 nucleotides line up with TRBD1. The CDR3 consists of 16 residues. V shed 3 bases, J shed 5 bases, and the junction held 7 bases outside the gene matches. Germline V lookup: CDR1 SGHVS, CDR2 FNYEAQ.

On this clonotype: One base away lies a much larger clone, so this may be a sequencing read error. The rearrangement joins TRBV7-9 to TRBJ1-1, with TRBD1 identical over 7 bases. The CDR3 consists of 17 residues. Trimming at V came to 5 bases and at J to 4 bases, leaving 16 bases not matched to a gene. Germline V CDR1 and CDR2: SEHNR, FQNEAQ (reference sequence). The CDR3 is CASSPGQWAGWGTEAFF. In DNA, the CDR3 is TGTGCCAGCAGCCCGGGACAGTGGGCTGGATGGGGCACTGAAGCTTTCTTT.

About this clonotype: It may be a read error: a sequence one base away is much more abundant. J is TRBJ2-1 and V is TRBV11-2, with D tentatively TRBD1 or TRBD2 (6 bases each). This CDR3 contains 15 residues. Germline CDR1 reads SGHAT; CDR2 reads FQNNGV. V gave up 2 bases and J gave up 9 bases, with 17 bases separating them. The CDR3 here is CASSLNLGGIGEQFF. In DNA, the CDR3 is TGTGCCAGCAGCTTAAACCTGGGGGGCATCGGTGAGCAGTTCTTC. Supplemented by reference TRBV11-2 and TRBJ2-1, the full variable domain reads EAGVAQSPRYKIIEKRQSVAFWCNPISGHATLYWYQQILGQGPKLLIQFQNNGVVDDSQLPKDRFSAERLKGVDSTLKIQPAKLEDSAVYLCASSLNLGGIGEQFFGPGTRLTVL.

In its sample, this clonotype ranks as medium-sized. The chain employs TRBV2 and TRBJ2-2, with D tentatively TRBD2 (5 bases). This CDR3 comprises 17 residues. CDR1 and CDR2 from the germline V gene are SNHLY and FYNNEI. V was shortened by 4 bases and J by 0 bases, with 15 bases between the two germline ends. In DNA, the CDR3 is TGTGCCAGCAGTGGGCCTCCCGGGATCACGAACACCGGGGAGCTGTTTTTT. It encodes CASSGPPGITNTGELFF. The complete variable domain, with remaining parts taken from reference TRBV2 and TRBJ2-2, reads EPEVTQTPSHQVTQMGQEVILRCVPISNHLYFYWYRQILGQKVEFLVSFYNNEISEKSEIFDDQFSVERPDGSNFTLKIRSTKLEDSAMYFCASSGPPGITNTGELFFGEGSRLTVL.

This clonotype was picked up one time. A read error may be the cause here, since a much bigger clone is one base away. The rearrangement uses TRBV6-1 and TRBJ2-1; possible D gene TRBD1, 7 bases. Looked up from germline, CDR1 is MNHNS and CDR2 is SASEGT. This CDR3 has 16 residues. CDR3 coding DNA: TGTGACAGCAAAATCAACAGGGGAGGCCTCGGCAATGAGCAGTTCTTC. Translation gives CDSKINRGGLGNEQFF.

This chain links TRBV21-1 with TRBJ2-3; the table's D call, TRBD1, was not checked against the DNA. TRBV21-1 is a pseudogene locus. This CDR3 has 14 residues. The CDR3 here is CASRGRRATDTQYF. DNA of the CDR3: TGTGCCAGCCGGGGACGGAGAGCTACAGATACGCAGTATTTT.

The chain couples TRBV10-3 to TRBJ2-3; 7 positions agree with TRBD2. After removal of 4 bases from V and 1 base from J, the junction contained 2 bases not matched to a gene. From germline, CDR1 is ENHRY and CDR2 SYGVKD. This CDR3 has 14 residues. DNA of the CDR3: TGTGCCATCAGTGCGGCGGGGGGCACAGATACGCAGTATTTT. Protein: CAISAAGGTDTQYF.

The rearrangement uses TRBV6-2 or TRBV6-3 and TRBJ2-1, with 14 bases lining up with TRBD2. The trim removed 4 bases at V and 9 bases at J, leaving 8 bases unmatched. Germline CDR1 MNHEY, CDR2 SVGEGT. The CDR3 runs 16 residues. The CDR3 bases are TGTGCCAGCAGTTCCCCGGGACTAGCGGGGGCCGGTGAGCAGTTCTTC. It codes for CASSSPGLAGAGEQFF.

The chain's CDR3 is CASRWTSGGTDTQYF. The DNA for the CDR3 is TGCGCCAGCCGCTGGACTAGCGGGGGCACAGATACGCAGTATTTT. The chain couples TRBV5-1 to TRBJ2-3; TRBD2 agrees at 12 bases. The CDR3 covers 15 residues. The V gene's germline CDR1 is SGHRS and CDR2 YFSETQ. The junction had 4 bases not matched to a gene; V was cut back by 7 bases and J by 1 base.

This clonotype has only one observation. A clone one base away is much larger, so this may be a read error. CDR3 DNA: TGTGACAGCAAAAACGGGGGGCTTTCCTACAATGAGCAGTTCTTC. This codes for CDSKNGGLSYNEQFF. J is TRBJ2-1 and V is TRBV6-1; D might be TRBD2 (7 bases). Germline V CDR1 and CDR2: MNHNS, SASEGT. CDR3 length equals 15 residues.

The chain recombines TRBV5-1 with TRBJ1-1; a possible D gene is TRBD1 (5 bases). Germline values: CDR1 SGHRS, CDR2 YFSETQ. The CDR3 extends over 15 amino acids. The V gene lost 5 bases and the J gene lost 1 base, with 15 bases spanning the gap. CDR3 residues: CASSWGSYSNTEAFF. CDR3 DNA: TGCGCCAGCAGTTGGGGGAGCTATTCGAACACTGAAGCTTTCTTT.

In its sample, this clonotype is medium-sized. This chain joins TRBV4-1 and TRBJ1-4; 7 nucleotides align to TRBD1. Trimming cost V 9 bases and J 7 bases; bases outside gene matches: 11. Germline lookup yields CDR1 MGHRA and CDR2 YSYEKL. This CDR3 is built from 14 residues. The CDR3 sequence is CASTLTGTAEKLFF. DNA for the CDR3: TGCGCCAGTACCCTGACCGGGACAGCTGAAAAACTGTTTTTT.

The chain links TRBV14 to TRBJ2-1; no clear D. Germline values: CDR1 SGHDN, CDR2 FVKESK. The V end was cut by 2 bases, the J end by 0 bases, with 5 bases between. This CDR3 has 14 residues. Written as DNA, the CDR3 is TGTGCCAGCAGCCAATATGACTCCTACAATGAGCAGTTCTTC. Protein sequence: CASSQYDSYNEQFF. The complete variable domain, with remaining parts taken from reference TRBV14 and TRBJ2-1, reads EAGVTQFPSHSVIEKGQTVTLRCDPISGHDNLYWYRRVMGKEIKFLLHFVKESKQDESGMPNNRFLAERTGGTYSTLKVQPAELEDSGVYFCASSQYDSYNEQFFGPGTRLTVL.

This clonotype was counted once. This may come from a read error, since a much larger clone is one base off. CDR3 bases: TGCGCCAGCAGCTCCGGGACAGGGGGCTCCTACGAGAAGTACTTC. It is translated as CASSSGTGGSYEKYF. V is TRBV5-1 and J is TRBJ2-7; 12 bases match TRBD1. The germline V gene has CDR1 SGHRS and CDR2 YFSETQ. The CDR3 is 15 amino acids.

The chain links TRBV4-2 to TRBJ2-3; 7 bases fit TRBD2. The germline CDR1 and CDR2 sequences are LGHNA and YNFKEQ. With 0 bases clipped from V and 4 bases from J, the junction kept 4 bases outside the gene matches. The CDR3 runs to 15 residues. The CDR3 DNA reads as TGTGCCAGCAGCCAAGATGTGGGGGGGGCAGATACGCAGTATTTT. Amino acid sequence: CASSQDVGGADTQYF.

This clonotype was recorded a few times. The chain recombines TRBV7-2 with TRBJ2-4; 7 nucleotides match TRBD1. The CDR3 has 14 residues. V was pared by 5 bases and J by 3 bases, with 4 bases of the junction left unmatched. The germline V gene encodes CDR1 SGHTA and CDR2 FQGNSA. CDR3 DNA sequence: TGTGCCAGCAGCCCGGGACAGTACAAAAACATTCAGTACTTC. This translates into CASSPGQYKNIQYF.

A few counts support this clonotype. The rearrangement joins TRBV12-3 or TRBV12-4 to TRBJ1-5; TRBD1 might be the D (6 bases). Trimming stripped 6 bases from V and 9 bases from J, with 27 bases between. The CDR3 loop spans 17 amino acids. Here the CDR3 reads CASSPANAGHGFRPQHF. The CDR3 DNA follows: TGTGCCAGCAGCCCGGCAAACGCGGGACACGGTTTCCGGCCCCAGCATTTT.

CDR3 DNA sequence: TGCGCCAGCAGCCCGAACTGGGGCTCCCAGCGCCAGCAGTACTTC. Amino acid sequence: CASSPNWGSQRQQYF. The gene calls are TRBV5-1 and TRBJ2-7; tentatively, D is TRBD1 (5 bases). The CDR3 totals 15 residues. Trimming stripped 4 bases from V and 8 bases from J, with 22 bases between. Germline CDR1 and CDR2: SGHRS and YFSETQ.

By share, this clonotype counts as medium-sized. This chain connects TRBV4-1 to TRBJ1-2; 7 bases fit TRBD1. Germline V gene sequence: CDR1 MGHRA, CDR2 YSYEKL. Unmatched junction bases numbered 24, after V lost 7 bases and J lost 4 bases. This CDR3 spans 19 amino acids. CDR3 amino acids: CASTTRNTLKGGTVYGYTF. The DNA of the CDR3 is TGCGCCAGCACCACAAGAAACACTCTGAAAGGAGGGACAGTCTATGGCTACACCTTC.

This chain joins TRBV7-3 and TRBJ1-1; possible D gene TRBD1, 5 bases. Germline assignment: CDR1 SGHTA and CDR2 FQGTGA. The CDR3 loop spans 13 amino acids. The ends were cut back, 0 bases at V and 8 bases at J, with 10 bases in the middle. The CDR3 loop is CASSLTLGAEAFF. The CDR3 DNA reads TGTGCCAGCAGCTTAACGTTAGGGGCCGAAGCTTTCTTT.

This chain joins TRBV7-9 and TRBJ2-7; no clear D. V lost 1 base to trimming and J lost 3 bases, with 13 bases between them. Germline values: CDR1 SEHNR, CDR2 FQNEAQ (reference sequence). The CDR3 covers 15 residues. CDR3 sequence (DNA): TGTGCCAGCAGCTTAGGCGACCCCCTTAGCTACGAGCAGTACTTC. As protein: CASSLGDPLSYEQYF.

With respect to this clonotype: A read error may produce the germline difference seen at one junction end. The V and J genes are TRBV10-2 and TRBJ2-3, with 14 bases matching TRBD2. The CDR3 totals 15 residues. Germline CDR1 WSHSY, CDR2 SAAADI. CDR3: CASSGLAGGIDTQYF. The CDR3 bases are TGCGCCAGCAGCGGACTAGCGGGGGGTATAGATACTCAGTATTTT.

The genes are TRBV12-5 and TRBJ1-5; D is unclear. Germline V gives CDR1 LGHNT, CDR2 FRNRAP. CDR3 length: 13 residues. Between the trimmed V and J ends, which lost 0 bases and 6 bases, there was a span of 6 bases. In DNA, the CDR3 is TGTGCTAGTGGTTTGGTACTGACTCAGCCCCAGCATTTT. Translating it yields CASGLVLTQPQHF. Full variable domain (outside the CDR3, taken from reference TRBV12-5 and TRBJ1-5): DARVTQTPRHKVTEMGQEVTMRCQPILGHNTVFWYRQTMMQGLELLAYFRNRAPLDDSGMPKDRFSAEMPDATLATLKIQPSEPRDSAVYFCASGLVLTQPQHFGDGTRLSIL.

This clonotype is judged medium-sized. The chain has TRBV7-9 and TRBJ1-2; maybe TRBD1 (5 bases). There are 14 residues in the CDR3. CDR1 is SEHNR, CDR2 FQNEAQ, per germline (reference sequence). With 4 bases removed from V and 4 bases from J, the gap between germline ends came to 13 bases. CDR3 sequence reads: CASSSGPGRYGYTF. The CDR3, as DNA: TGTGCCAGCAGCTCCGGTCCAGGGCGCTATGGCTACACCTTC.

As to this clonotype: A much larger clone differs from this one at a single base, so this may be a read error. The CDR3 nucleotides are TGCAGTGCTCCCCCCGGGACAGACTACAATGAGCAGTTATTC. Residues: CSAPPGTDYNEQLF. V and J are TRBV20-1 and TRBJ2-1; 7 bases agree with TRBD1. The CDR3 covers 14 residues. Germline CDR1 DFQATT, CDR2 SNEGSKA (reference sequence).

The chain joins TRBV7-2 to TRBJ1-6, with TRBD1 identical over 9 bases. CDR1 SGHTA and CDR2 FQGNSA come from the germline V gene. The CDR3 runs 16 residues. Trimming at V came to 2 bases and at J to 4 bases, leaving 3 bases not matched to a gene. The CDR3 sequence: CASSLTGGQYNSPLHF. The CDR3 coding sequence is TGTGCCAGCAGCTTAACAGGGGGCCAATATAATTCACCCCTCCACTTT.